One TCR beta chain is described in this entry. The data derive from a study of T cell responses to AZD1222 COVID-19 vaccine. Sequenced by immunoSEQ multiplex PCR; TCRdb stores in-frame clones only, minus some. This table holds 95,000 to 130,000 clones, 92% found once. CDR1 is MDHEN, CDR2 SYDVKM, per germline. This CDR3 region has 14 residues. Trimming removed 5 bases from V and 4 bases from J, with 14 bases in between. The receptor was derived from an adult who received the AZD1222 COVID-19 vaccine. Sample: peripheral blood, taken 28 days after the second AZD1222 dose. The chain recombines TRBV28 with TRBJ1-2, with D possibly TRBD1 on 6 matching bases. The CDR3 DNA sequence: TGTGCCAGCAGTCCCCCCACAGGGTCCTATGGCTACACCTTC. It specifies CASSPPTGSYGYTF.